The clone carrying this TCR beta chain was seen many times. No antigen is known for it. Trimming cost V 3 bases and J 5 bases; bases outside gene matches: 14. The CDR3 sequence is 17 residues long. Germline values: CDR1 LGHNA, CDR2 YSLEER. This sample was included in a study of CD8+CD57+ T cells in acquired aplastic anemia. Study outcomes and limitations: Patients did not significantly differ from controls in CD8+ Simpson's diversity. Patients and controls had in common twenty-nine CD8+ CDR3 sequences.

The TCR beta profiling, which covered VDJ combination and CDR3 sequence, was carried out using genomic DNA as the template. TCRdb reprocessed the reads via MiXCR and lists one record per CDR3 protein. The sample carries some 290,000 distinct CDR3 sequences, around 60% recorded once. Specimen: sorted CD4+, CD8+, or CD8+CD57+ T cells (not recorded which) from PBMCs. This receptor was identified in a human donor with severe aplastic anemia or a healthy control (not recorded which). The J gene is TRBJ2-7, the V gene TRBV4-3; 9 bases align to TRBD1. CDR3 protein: CASSHDPDRGVKNEQYF. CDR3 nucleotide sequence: TGCGCCAGCAGCCATGACCCGGACAGGGGTGTAAAGAACGAGCAGTACTTC.